Listed below are T cell receptor beta chains from one sample, sequenced in a study of cytomegalovirus exposure and HLA in healthy donors. Produced via immunoSEQ multiplex PCR; TCRdb's table is partial and in-frame only. The table has about 130,000 clones, about nine tenths seen once; the top ten hold less than 1.5%. What was sequenced was PBMCs. The receptors here all came from a young man in good health and CMV-seronegative. The CDR3 runs from the conserved cysteine through the conserved F or W. The D gene is left open where the match is weak. Not all rows give a size; the values are once, few, many and, for expanded clones, a class.

DNA: TGTGCCACCAGCAGAGTTGGAAGGGGGCCCGAAAAACTGTTTTTT
CDR3: CATSRVGRGPEKLFF
J: TRBJ1-4
size: .
V: TRBV15
D: TRBD1

DNA: TGCGCCAGCAAAAGGGCTTTGGGACTAGGGGGAACCGGGGAGCTGTTTTTT
CDR3: CASKRALGLGGTGELFF
J: TRBJ2-2
size: once
V: TRBV5-1
D: TRBD2

DNA: TGTGCCAGCAGCCTACGCACCGGGGAGCTGTTTTTT
CDR3: CASSLRTGELFF
J: TRBJ2-2
size: .
V: TRBV11-2
D: .

DNA: TGTGCTAGTGGGATTGACAGGGGTGAAGCTTTCTTT
CDR3: CASGIDRGEAFF
J: TRBJ1-1
size: .
V: TRBV12-5
D: TRBD1

DNA: TGTGCCAGCAGCCAAAGGACAGGGGACATAGGAAACACCATATATTTT
CDR3: CASSQRTGDIGNTIYF
J: TRBJ1-3
size: once
V: TRBV4-2
D: TRBD1

DNA: TGTGCCAGCAGTGTAATCTACGAGCAGTACTTC
CDR3: CASSVIYEQYF
J: TRBJ2-7
size: .
V: TRBV5-4
D: .

DNA: TGCAGTGCCGAGGTCGAGCGTGAGCAGTTCTTC
CDR3: CSAEVEREQFF
J: TRBJ2-1
size: .
V: TRBV20-1
D: .

DNA: TGTGCCAGCAGCTTAGTTGCGGGAGGCTCCTACAATGAGCAGTTCTTC
CDR3: CASSLVAGGSYNEQFF
J: TRBJ2-1
size: .
V: TRBV7-3
D: TRBD2

DNA: TGTGCCAGCAGCGGACAGAACAACTATGGCTACACCTTC
CDR3: CASSGQNNYGYTF
J: TRBJ1-2
size: .
V: TRBV28
D: .

DNA: TGTGCCAGCAGTGAATGGGGGGGGTTCCTTGACACCGGGGAGCTGTTTTTT
CDR3: CASSEWGGFLDTGELFF
J: TRBJ2-2
size: .
V: TRBV2
D: TRBD2

DNA: TGCGCCAGCAGCGTAAGAACGGACAGGCTAACCGACAATGAGCAGTTCTTC
CDR3: CASSVRTDRLTDNEQFF
J: TRBJ2-1
size: .
V: TRBV5-1
D: TRBD1

DNA: TGTGCCAGCAGTTCAGACAGGGATGGGTCCTATGGCTACACCTTC
CDR3: CASSSDRDGSYGYTF
J: TRBJ1-2
size: .
V: TRBV6-9
D: TRBD1

DNA: TGTGCCTGGACCGGAGTCTCGGAGAACACCGGGGAGCTGTTTTTT
CDR3: CAWTGVSENTGELFF
J: TRBJ2-2
size: .
V: TRBV30
D: .